The rows below give T cell receptor beta chains drawn from one sample of a study of radiotherapy plus CTLA-4 blockade in lung cancer. The protocol was immunoSEQ multiplex PCR, while the TCRdb copy is restricted to in-frame clones and leaves out a portion. The profile covers around 70,000 clones, with roughly four fifths appearing a single time and around 4% taken by the ten largest. The material was peripheral blood, obtained from a patient treated with radiotherapy plus ipilimumab. Every receptor here comes from a human donor with non-small cell lung cancer who had a partial response to radiotherapy plus ipilimumab. The CDR3 runs from the conserved cysteine through the conserved F or W.

v_call	j_call	cdr3_aa
TRBV30	TRBJ2-7	CAWSVPWGTGGYEQYF
TRBV5-1	TRBJ1-1	CASSQQLNTEAFF
TRBV9	TRBJ1-2	CASTRQSENYGYTF
TRBV2	TRBJ2-5	CASRETSGKETQYF
TRBV18	TRBJ1-5	CASSPGGNQPQHF
TRBV11-2	TRBJ2-3	CASSLRLGLVFPYF
TRBV5-6	TRBJ2-7	CASSFVGTGDRRNSYEQYF
TRBV5-1	TRBJ1-1	CASSPQAGNTEAFF
TRBV27	TRBJ1-1	CASSSPSQGATEAFF
TRBV27	TRBJ2-7	CASSRLGAGTAFEQYF
TRBV29-1	TRBJ1-5	CSVVDRVDQPQHF
TRBV7-2	TRBJ2-7	CASSLGTSGSYEQYF
TRBV5-1	TRBJ1-1	CASSLFGGRDTEAFF
TRBV10-3	TRBJ1-2	CAISESLGDYGYTF
TRBV28	TRBJ2-7	CASSFDGTGSCEQYF